Listed below are T cell receptor beta chains from one sample, sequenced in a study of prognosis after radiotherapy for stage I lung cancer. TCRdb re-called the multiplex PCR reads through MiXCR, storing one row per CDR3 protein. This table holds about 12,000 distinct CDR3 sequences, over 35% found once. Specimen: PBMCs, collected before or after stereotactic body radiation therapy (not recorded which). These TCRs come from a donor aged 50 or older with non-small cell lung cancer. CDR3s include the opening cysteine and the closing phenylalanine or tryptophan. The D gene is left open where the match is weak. For some rows the clone size is stated as once, few or many, or as a class when expanded; others skip it.

v_call,clone_size,d_call,j_call,cdr3_aa,cdr3_nt
TRBV18,many,.,TRBJ2-3,CASSKQGASTDTQYF,TGTGCCAGCTCAAAACAGGGAGCTAGCACAGATACGCAGTATTTT
TRBV11-3,medium-sized,TRBD1,TRBJ2-7,CASSPGQGHLEQYF,TGTGCCAGCAGCCCGGGACAGGGACATCTCGAGCAGTACTTC
TRBV9,many,.,TRBJ2-2,CASSSRQVVGELFF,TGTGCCAGCAGCTCTCGACAGGTAGTCGGGGAGCTGTTTTTT
TRBV7-3,many,TRBD2,TRBJ2-1,CASREWTSGLGEQFF,TGTGCCAGCAGGGAATGGACTAGCGGACTTGGAGAGCAGTTCTTC
TRBV20-1,.,.,TRBJ2-7,CSVTSPGQGRVYEQYF,TGCAGTGTTACTTCCCCCGGCCAGGGAAGGGTATACGAGCAGTACTTC
TRBV2,.,.,TRBJ2-7,CASRSRALGYEQYF,TGTGCCAGCAGAAGCAGGGCTCTCGGCTACGAGCAGTACTTC
TRBV30,many,.,TRBJ1-5,CAWSRGIGVNQPQHF,TGTGCCTGGAGTCGGGGGATTGGGGTCAATCAGCCCCAGCATTTT
TRBV2,medium-sized,.,TRBJ2-7,CASKKGSQNYEQYF,TGTGCCAGCAAGAAAGGTTCACAGAACTACGAGCAGTACTTC
TRBV20-1,many,TRBD2,TRBJ2-7,CSAISPSGSSYEQYF,TGCAGTGCTATTTCTCCTAGCGGGAGCTCCTACGAGCAGTACTTC
TRBV12-5,many,.,TRBJ1-1,CASGLVKAWDTGAFF,TGTGCTAGTGGTTTGGTCAAGGCCTGGGACACTGGAGCTTTCTTT
TRBV6-1,many,TRBD1,TRBJ1-5,CASRGQGNSNQPQHF,TGTGCCAGCAGGGGACAGGGGAATAGCAATCAGCCCCAGCATTTT
TRBV19,medium-sized,TRBD2,TRBJ2-1,CASSTRTSNNEQFF,TGTGCCAGTAGTACACGGACTAGCAACAATGAGCAGTTCTTC
TRBV12-3/TRBV12-4,.,.,TRBJ2-7,CASSPHLGFSYEQYF,TGTGCCAGCAGTCCACACCTAGGTTTCTCCTACGAGCAGTACTTC
TRBV6-2/TRBV6-3,many,TRBD1,TRBJ1-5,CASSYFGQGPQPQHF,TGTGCCAGCAGTTACTTCGGACAGGGCCCCCAGCCCCAGCATTTT